This T cell receptor (beta chain) derives from a study of CD8+ T cells in alopecia areata. Sequencing used cDNA as its template, made by extracting RNA and reverse transcribing it. The data were produced by immunoSEQ multiplex PCR, yet TCRdb's version contains in-frame clones alone and is incomplete. The data contain 150,000 or so clones, about 54% of them singletons. This clone was counted only a few times. Treatment defined: oral pan-JAK inhibitor, 5-10 mg twice daily. Germline CDR1 reads SGHAT; CDR2 reads FQNNGV. The CDR3 consists of 15 residues. Trimming pared 1 base from V and 0 bases from J, leaving 9 bases between.

The starting material was CD4+ T cells sorted from blood, obtained at approximately week 60, from a patient treated with tofacitinib. This TCR was sampled from a human donor with alopecia areata. The chain couples TRBV11-2 to TRBJ2-5, with D tentatively TRBD2 (6 bases). The CDR3 sequence is CASSLGGAYQETQYF. The CDR3 nucleotides read TGTGCCAGCAGCTTAGGCGGGGCGTACCAAGAGACCCAGTACTTC. The full variable domain, in which reference TRBV11-2 and TRBJ2-5 provide the parts outside the CDR3, is EAGVAQSPRYKIIEKRQSVAFWCNPISGHATLYWYQQILGQGPKLLIQFQNNGVVDDSQLPKDRFSAERLKGVDSTLKIQPAKLEDSAVYLCASSLGGAYQETQYFGPGTRLLVL.